This T cell receptor beta chain was found in a study of beta chain features in type 1 diabetes. All of the isolated RNA was reverse transcribed, so expressed TCRB transcripts were sequenced. Sequencing was performed with immunoSEQ multiplex PCR; in TCRdb, only in-frame clones are kept and a portion is missing. The sample holds around 280,000 clones; under 8.5% are singletons and the top ten take roughly 1%. Looked up from germline, CDR1 is LGHNA and CDR2 is YSLEER. With V trimmed by 1 base and J by 4 bases, 8 bases remained unmatched. CDR3 length: 16 amino acids. At least ten counts were recorded for this clone.

The V call is TRBV4-3, the J call TRBJ1-2; 8 bases align to TRBD1. The TCR comes from a woman aged 18-35 years in good health. The sequenced sample was central memory CD4+ T cells from blood. The CDR3, as DNA: TGCGCCAGCAGCCAAGCCTTGAGACAGGGGTTCTATGGCTACACCTTC. Protein sequence: CASSQALRQGFYGYTF.